This record looks at one T cell receptor beta chain sequence and its context. This record comes from a study of blood T cell repertoires in COVID-19. V trimming: 2 bases; J trimming: 5 bases; junction bases outside the gene matches: 8. CDR3 length equals 14 residues. CDR1 is GTSNPN and CDR2 is SVGIG in the germline V gene (reference sequence). Authors' analysis steps: Nucleated cell number was recorded as an estimate derived from reference gene primer amplification. Generated by immunoSEQ multiplex PCR, the TCRdb table keeps only in-frame clones and is missing some. D and trimming were read from the DNA, whereas the V and J calls and clone size are those reported in that table. The sample consists of roughly 13,000 clones, around 91% of them appearing once.

The sample was peripheral blood. The sequence was obtained from a human donor in a cohort sampled during active COVID-19. The J gene is TRBJ2-7, the V gene TRBV30; 8 nucleotides agree with TRBD1. The CDR3 sequence is CAWSPGQVMDEQYF. The DNA for the CDR3 is TGTGCCTGGAGTCCGGGACAGGTTATGGACGAGCAGTACTTC.